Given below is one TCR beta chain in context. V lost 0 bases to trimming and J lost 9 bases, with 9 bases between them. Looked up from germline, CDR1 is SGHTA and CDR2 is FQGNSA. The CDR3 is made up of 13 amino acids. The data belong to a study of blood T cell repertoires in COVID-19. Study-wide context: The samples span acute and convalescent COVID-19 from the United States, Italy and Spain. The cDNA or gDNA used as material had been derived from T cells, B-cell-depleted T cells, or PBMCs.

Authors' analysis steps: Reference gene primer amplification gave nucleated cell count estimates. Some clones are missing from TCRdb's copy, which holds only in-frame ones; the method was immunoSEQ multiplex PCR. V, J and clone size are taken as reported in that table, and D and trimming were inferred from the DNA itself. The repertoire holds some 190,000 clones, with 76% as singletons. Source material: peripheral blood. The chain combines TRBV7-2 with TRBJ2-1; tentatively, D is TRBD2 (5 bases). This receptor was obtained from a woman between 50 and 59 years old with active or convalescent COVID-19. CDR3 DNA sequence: TGTGCCAGCAGCTTAGCTCGAGGGAGTGAGCAGTTCTTC. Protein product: CASSLARGSEQFF. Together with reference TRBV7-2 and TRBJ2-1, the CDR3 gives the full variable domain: GAGVSQSPSNKVTEKGKDVELRCDPISGHTALYWYRQSLGQGLEFLIYFQGNSAPDKSGLPSDRFSAERTGGSVSTLTIQRTQQEDSAVYLCASSLARGSEQFFGPGTRLTVL.